This T cell receptor beta chain is from a study of blood T cells in healthy people across ages. Study summary: About one barcoded beta molecule per two T cells was the capture yield of template switching. The study's findings and limits: Diversity was estimated from one million T cells, and these estimates were considered underestimates.

Germline V lookup: CDR1 MNHEY, CDR2 SVGEGT. CDR3 length equals 12 residues. A second 7 to 11 cycle PCR used barcoded and J-beta primers. TCRdb used MiXCR to reprocess the 5' RACE reads, holding one entry per CDR3 protein. The sample contains approximately 320,000 distinct CDR3 sequences, around 27% of which appear only once. This clonotype turned up a few times. Its antigen remains unidentified. The TCR comes from a woman in her 70s in good health. Sequencing was performed on blood. The chain couples TRBV6-2 or TRBV6-3 to TRBJ2-5; unclear D gene. The J call may be in error: the DNA end matches TRBJ2-7 better. The CDR3 sequence is CASGRASYEQYF. The CDR3 DNA reads as TGTGCCAGCGGAAGGGCCAGCTACGAGCAGTACTTC.